Included here is one T cell receptor (beta chain) sequence, with context. Its target is unknown. Researchers cocultured the mixed lymphocyte reaction cells at 37°C for five to six days. The source of the sample is a study of siplizumab effects on memory and regulatory T cells. Study-wide points: Naive T cells were seemingly more diverse than memory cells, and major contributions to the alloresponse seemed to be made by them.

The data were produced by immunoSEQ multiplex PCR, yet TCRdb's version contains in-frame clones alone and is incomplete. This table holds some 1,000 clones, around 70% found once. The CDR3 spans 15 residues. The sample comprised CFSE-low (dividing) CD8+ T cells sorted from an allogeneic mixed lymphocyte reaction. J is TRBJ2-5 and V is TRBV21-1; TRBD2, the D gene given by the table, was not confirmed from the DNA. TRBV21-1 is listed as a pseudogene. The source is a human donor in good health; the cells came from an allogeneic mixed lymphocyte reaction. CDR3 loop: CASNPSSRDIKTQYF. The DNA for the CDR3 is TGTGCCAGCAACCCCTCCTCGAGGGATATCAAGACCCAGTACTTC.